A single sample is the source of the 26 T cell receptor beta chains below, sequenced in a study of blood T cell repertoires in COVID-19. Sequenced by immunoSEQ multiplex PCR; TCRdb stores in-frame clones only, minus some. The sample records around 140,000 clones, over 75% being singletons. Sequenced input: PBMCs or T cells enriched from blood (not recorded which). The receptors here all came from a middle-aged man in a cohort exposed to, infected with or recovered from COVID-19 (not recorded which).

The chain couples TRBV28 to TRBJ2-3, with 8 bases that match TRBD1. Losses at the gene ends were 6 bases for V and 0 bases for J; bases not matched to a gene: 5. CDR1 and CDR2 from the germline V gene are MDHEN and SYDVKM. The CDR3 sequence is 15 residues long. Written as DNA, the CDR3 is TGTGCCAGCAGCCTGGACAGGGCTAGCACAGATACGCAGTATTTT. Translated, it gives CASSLDRASTDTQYF. The variable domain in full, completed from reference TRBV28 and TRBJ2-3, reads DVKVTQSSRYLVKRTGEKVFLECVQDMDHENMFWYRQDPGLGLRLIYFSYDVKMKEKGDIPEGYSVSREKKERFSLILESASTNQTSMYLCASSLDRASTDTQYFGPGTRLTVL.

The genes are TRBV4-3 and TRBJ2-5, with a possible D match to TRBD1 (5 bases). Germline V CDR1 and CDR2: LGHNA, YSLEER. The CDR3 covers 15 residues. Trimming took 1 base from V and 3 from J, leaving 12 bases between them. CDR3 sequence: CASSQAGRREETQYF. The CDR3 nucleotides read TGCGCCAGCAGCCAAGCAGGGCGAAGGGAAGAGACCCAGTACTTC.

The chain is built from TRBV16 and TRBJ2-3; D is ambiguous. The CDR3 totals 14 residues. V was shortened by 1 base and J by 1 base, with 6 bases between the two germline ends. CDR1 KGHSY and CDR2 FQNENV come from the germline V gene. CDR3 DNA: TGTGCCAGCAGCCAATTAGATGGCACAGATACGCAGTATTTT. Its translation is CASSQLDGTDTQYF.

The chain carries TRBV7-8 and TRBJ1-2, with TRBD1 as a possible D gene (5 bases). Germline V gene sequence: CDR1 SGHVS, CDR2 FQNEAQ. This CDR3 is built from 14 residues. V lost 1 base to trimming and J lost 8 bases, with 14 bases between them. The CDR3 DNA is TGTGCCAGCAGCTTAGATTCTACAGGAAGGGGCTACACCTTC. Protein sequence: CASSLDSTGRGYTF.

This chain uses TRBV18 with TRBJ1-2, with a tentative D call TRBD1 (5 bases). The germline V gene encodes CDR1 KGHSH and CDR2 LQKENI. This CDR3 has 13 amino acids. V shed 3 bases and J shed 4 bases, with 9 bases lying between them. The DNA for the CDR3 is TGTGCCAGCTCACCGGACAAGAGCTATGGCTACACCTTC. Amino acid sequence: CASSPDKSYGYTF.

The rearrangement joins TRBV3-1 (or the pseudogene TRBV3-2) to TRBJ2-1, with 9 bases identical to TRBD1. Germline lookup yields CDR1 LGHDT and CDR2 YNNKEL (reference sequence). CDR3 length equals 13 residues. The J segment lost 16 bases and the V segment lost 4 bases, leaving 11 bases of the junction unmatched. DNA of the CDR3: TGTGCCAGCAGCCCCCTCGGGACAGGGACGCTTTTCTTC. Translating it yields CASSPLGTGTLFF.

The chain couples TRBV5-4 to TRBJ2-2; D might be TRBD1 (5 bases). Germline values: CDR1 SGHNT, CDR2 YYREEE (reference sequence). This CDR3 is built from 14 residues. The CDR3 DNA reads TGTGCTGTGGGTCAGGGATTTAACACCGGGGAGCTGTTTTTT. Translated, it gives CAVGQGFNTGELFF.

The CDR3 is CASSPKQGAVETQYF. CDR3 in DNA: TGTGCCAGTAGTCCTAAACAGGGGGCGGTTGAGACCCAGTACTTC. V and J are TRBV19 and TRBJ2-5; 9 nucleotides agree with TRBD1. This CDR3 comprises 15 residues. CDR1 and CDR2 (germline): LNHDA, SQIVND (reference sequence). Germline trimming cut 5 bases from V and 5 bases from J; bases unmatched to any gene: 9. The whole variable domain, remainder taken from reference TRBV19 and TRBJ2-5, is DGGITQSPKYLFRKEGQNVTLSCEQNLNHDAMYWYRQDPGQGLRLIYYSQIVNDFQKGDIAEGYSVSREKKESFPLTVTSAQKNPTAFYLCASSPKQGAVETQYFGPGTRLLVL.

This sequence joins TRBV5-1 and TRBJ2-1, with TRBD1 identical over 7 bases. Trimming took 3 bases from V and 3 from J; bases not matched to a gene: 6. Germline values: CDR1 SGHRS, CDR2 YFSETQ. This CDR3 comprises 15 residues. CDR3: CASSYAGTDYNEQFF. DNA for the CDR3: TGCGCCAGCAGCTATGCCGGGACAGACTACAATGAGCAGTTCTTC.

This clone was detected only a few times. The rearrangement links TRBV11-2 to TRBJ2-7; no definite D call. V lost 3 bases and J lost 3, with 9 bases in between. The CDR3 runs to 13 residues. CDR1 is SGHAT and CDR2 is FQNNGV in the germline V gene. CDR3 region: CASSFLENYEQYF. In nucleotides, the CDR3 is TGTGCCAGCAGCTTCCTCGAGAACTACGAGCAGTACTTC. Full variable domain (remainder filled in from reference TRBV11-2 and TRBJ2-7): EAGVAQSPRYKIIEKRQSVAFWCNPISGHATLYWYQQILGQGPKLLIQFQNNGVVDDSQLPKDRFSAERLKGVDSTLKIQPAKLEDSAVYLCASSFLENYEQYFGPGTRLTVT.

For the CDR3, the DNA is TGTGCCAGCAGTTTATGGACGGACAGGAGGAACACTGAAGCTTTCTTT. Residues: CASSLWTDRRNTEAFF. This chain uses TRBV27 with TRBJ1-1, with TRBD1 matching over 7 bases. From germline, CDR1 is MNHEY and CDR2 SMNVEV (reference sequence). V trimming: 1 base; J trimming: 1 base; junction bases outside the gene matches: 6. The CDR3 is 16 residues long.

This chain uses TRBV3-1 (or the pseudogene TRBV3-2) with TRBJ1-2; D gene uncertain. Looked up from germline, CDR1 is LGHDT and CDR2 is YNNKEL (reference sequence). The CDR3 runs 13 residues. Trimming removed 2 bases at V and 2 bases at J, with 6 bases between. The CDR3 bases are TGTGCCAGCAGCCAATCTGCGAACTATGGCTACACCTTC. Its protein product is CASSQSANYGYTF.

The V gene is TRBV7-8, the J gene TRBJ2-5, with D maybe TRBD2 (5 bases). The CDR3 has 16 amino acids. The germline gives CDR1 SGHVS, CDR2 FQNEAQ. The V end lost 1 base, the J end lost 7 bases, and 19 bases lay between the germline ends. CDR3 coding DNA: TGTGCCAGCAGCTTAGAATTTTCGGGGATAGGTGGGACCCAGTACTTC. Amino acids: CASSLEFSGIGGTQYF. Looking up the rest from reference TRBV7-8 and TRBJ2-5 gives the full variable domain: GAGVSQSPRYKVAKRGQDVALRCDPISGHVSLFWYQQALGQGPEFLTYFQNEAQLDKSGLPSDRFFAERPEGSVSTLKIQRTQQEDSAVYLCASSLEFSGIGGTQYFGPGTRLLVL.

The chain is built from TRBV7-6 and TRBJ1-5; 7 positions agree with TRBD1. Germline-derived CDR1 and CDR2 are SGHVS and FNYEAQ. The CDR3 totals 16 residues. V was clipped by 5 bases and J by 4 bases; unmatched bases: 11. The CDR3 nucleotides read TGTGCCAGCAGCGCGTTACAGGGGTTACCGAATCAGCCCCAGCATTTT. It codes for CASSALQGLPNQPQHF.

To note about this clone: Other nucleotide sequences from this sample produce the same CDR3. This chain links TRBV7-6 with TRBJ1-3, with D perhaps TRBD1 (5 bases). Germline assignment: CDR1 SGHVS and CDR2 FNYEAQ. V shed 0 bases and J shed 0 bases, with 6 bases lying between them. The CDR3 is made up of 15 amino acids. CDR3 residues: CASSLAGASGNTIYF. The CDR3 coding sequence is TGTGCCAGCAGCTTAGCAGGGGCCTCTGGAAACACCATATATTTT.

The rearrangement uses TRBV12-3 or TRBV12-4 and TRBJ1-1; TRBD1 aligns across 8 bases. V dropped 4 bases and J dropped 7; count of bases not matched to a gene: 2. This CDR3 comprises 12 residues. This CDR3 reads CASSSGGGEAFF. CDR3 nucleotides: TGTGCCAGCAGTTCAGGGGGCGGTGAAGCTTTCTTT.

V gene TRBV28 combines with J gene TRBJ2-3, with 7 bases fitting TRBD1. Germline-derived CDR1 and CDR2 are MDHEN and SYDVKM. The CDR3 consists of 13 residues. Trimming removed 11 bases from V and 2 bases from J; junction bases left unmatched: 7. The CDR3 DNA sequence: TGTGCCGTCCGGGACAGCTTCACAGATACGCAGTATTTT. It specifies CAVRDSFTDTQYF.

The chain carries TRBV5-1 and TRBJ1-6; 11 nucleotides agree with TRBD1. The CDR3 is 17 amino acids. The germline V gene has CDR1 SGHRS and CDR2 YFSETQ. V dropped 1 base and J dropped 5; count of bases not matched to a gene: 5. The chain's CDR3 is CASSLSGTGGNNSPLHF. The CDR3 bases are TGCGCCAGCAGCTTGAGCGGGACAGGGGGAAATAATTCACCCCTCCACTTT.

The sample holds a few counts of this clone. The chain has TRBV19 and TRBJ1-1, with TRBD1 matching 9 bases. V was clipped by 5 bases and J by 5 bases; unmatched bases: 9. This CDR3 spans 15 amino acids. CDR1 and CDR2 (germline): LNHDA, SQIVND (reference sequence). The DNA of the CDR3 is TGTGCCAGTAGTTCATACAGGACAGGGGAGACTGAAGCTTTCTTT. Its protein product is CASSSYRTGETEAFF.

This clone has more than one count but fewer than ten. J is TRBJ2-5 and V is TRBV4-1; TRBD2 might be the D (6 bases). Looked up from germline, CDR1 is MGHRA and CDR2 is YSYEKL. The CDR3 is made up of 16 amino acids. Trimming removed 1 base at V and 2 bases at J, with 14 bases between. CDR3 protein: CASSQVGTGDQETQYF. The CDR3 bases are TGCGCCAGCAGCCAAGTGGGGACGGGGGATCAAGAGACCCAGTACTTC.

This clone has just a few counts. V and J are TRBV10-2 and TRBJ1-5; tentative D call: TRBD1 (6 bases). This CDR3 is 13 amino acids long. V lost 3 bases to trimming and J lost 5 bases, with 8 bases between them. CDR1 and CDR2 (germline): WSHSY, SAAADI. CDR3 nucleotide sequence: TGCGCCAGCAGTGAAACAGGGTATCAGCCCCAGCATTTT. Protein: CASSETGYQPQHF.

The V call is TRBV7-6, the J call TRBJ1-2; 7 bases line up with TRBD1. Germline V lookup: CDR1 SGHVS, CDR2 FNYEAQ. J gave up 0 bases and V 5 bases, and 6 bases lay outside the gene matches. CDR3 length: 15 amino acids. The CDR3 spells CASSGGTETNYGYTF. CDR3 nucleotides: TGTGCCAGCAGCGGTGGGACAGAGACTAACTATGGCTACACCTTC.

V gene TRBV2 combines with J gene TRBJ1-5; tentative D call: TRBD1 (6 bases). This CDR3 is 19 amino acids long. The V and J ends lost 6 bases and 1 base respectively, with 25 bases between them. Germline loops: CDR1 SNHLY, CDR2 FYNNEI. The CDR3, as DNA: TGTGCCAGCAGACACGACAGGCTGATCGATCGAGGAAGCAATCAGCCCCAGCATTTT. Translated: CASRHDRLIDRGSNQPQHF.

V is TRBV15 and J is TRBJ2-7; D gene uncertain. Germline CDR1 is LNHNV and CDR2 is YYDKDF (reference sequence). The V end was cut by 11 bases, the J end by 0 bases, with 11 bases between. The CDR3 sequence is 12 residues long. CDR3 sequence reads: CAAGEYSYEQYF. CDR3 in DNA: TGTGCCGCCGGAGAGTACTCCTACGAGCAGTACTTC.

The chain recombines TRBV27 with TRBJ1-2; D is uncertain. CDR1 and CDR2 from the germline V gene are MNHEY and SMNVEV (reference sequence). V lost 6 bases, J lost 4 bases, and 12 bases lay in between. The length of the CDR3 is 13 residues. CDR3 region: CASSLSRSYGYTF. The CDR3 DNA is TGTGCCAGCAGCCTATCTAGAAGCTATGGCTACACCTTC.

The chain joins TRBV5-1 to TRBJ2-7; TRBD2 is a possible D gene (5 bases). Trimming took off 6 bases at V and 0 bases at J, with 13 bases between the two ends. This CDR3 has 14 residues. The germline gives CDR1 SGHRS, CDR2 YFSETQ. The CDR3, as DNA: TGCGCCAGCACCAGTCACGCGGGCTCCTACGAGCAGTACTTC. Translating it yields CASTSHAGSYEQYF.